These T cell receptor beta chains were read from a single sample in a study of cytomegalovirus exposure and HLA in healthy donors. Assay: immunoSEQ multiplex PCR; the TCRdb copy retains only in-frame clones and omits some. The sample has about 19,000 clones, approximately 84% seen once. Material: PBMCs. These receptors all stem from a human donor in good health. Each CDR3 is given with its conserved first and last residue. Each record gives: D gene, V gene, J gene, CDR3 protein, CDR3 DNA. The D gene is left open where the match is weak.

TRBD1,TRBV19,TRBJ2-7,CASGQGVTYEQYF,TGTGCCAGTGGTCAGGGGGTAACCTACGAGCAGTACTTC
TRBD1,TRBV19,TRBJ1-1,CASSVQGVNTEAFF,TGTGCCAGTAGTGTTCAGGGGGTAAACACTGAAGCTTTCTTT
-,TRBV14,TRBJ2-3,CASSLGTPATQYF,TGTGCCAGCAGCCTCGGGACTCCCGCTACGCAGTATTTT
TRBD1,TRBV5-6,TRBJ1-3,CASSLGPGGGNTIYF,TGTGCCAGCAGCTTGGGGCCAGGGGGTGGAAACACCATATATTTT
-,TRBV14,TRBJ2-7,CASSVTVINPNEQYF,TGTGCCAGCAGCGTTACTGTTATAAATCCCAACGAGCAGTACTTC
-,TRBV7-9,TRBJ2-1,CASQAINNEQFF,TGTGCCAGCCAGGCTATCAACAATGAGCAGTTCTTC
TRBD1,TRBV19,TRBJ2-7,CASSWDDRGEQYF,TGTGCCAGTAGCTGGGACGACAGGGGCGAGCAGTACTTC
-,TRBV5-6,TRBJ2-7,CASRFTGHHEQYF,TGTGCCAGCAGATTTACAGGGCACCACGAGCAGTACTTC
TRBD1,TRBV12-5,TRBJ1-4,CASGLARDWDSNEKLFF,TGTGCTAGCGGTTTGGCTCGAGATTGGGACAGTAATGAAAAACTGTTTTTT
TRBD1,TRBV4-3,TRBJ1-2,CASSRGTANNYGYTF,TGCGCCAGCAGCCGCGGGACAGCTAATAACTATGGCTACACCTTC
-,TRBV25-1,TRBJ1-1,CASRQRGKVDTEAFF,TGTGCCAGCCGCCAACGAGGTAAGGTGGACACTGAAGCTTTCTTT
-,TRBV2,TRBJ1-2,CASRATEFYGYTF,TGCGCCAGCAGAGCTACCGAATTCTATGGCTACACCTTC
TRBD2,TRBV9,TRBJ2-7,CASSVGGSSYEQYF,TGTGCCAGCAGCGTAGGCGGGAGCTCCTACGAGCAGTACTTC